The clone carrying this T cell receptor beta chain was detected ten times or more. Its antigen is still unknown. Template material for amplifying TCR beta CDR3 regions consisted of RNA transcripts. The HTBI primer set drove a first-round RT-PCR of the TCR CDR3. TCRdb re-derived calls from the multiplex PCR reads in MiXCR, one entry per CDR3 protein. The sample has approximately 640,000 distinct CDR3 sequences, 45% seen once. This record belongs to a study of T cells in Graves' hyperthyroidism and ophthalmopathy. Study outcomes and limitations: A median around 6 months before onset, the model predicted ophthalmopathy.

The ends were cut back, 4 bases at V and 7 bases at J, with 14 bases in the middle. CDR3 length: 15 amino acids. The germline gives CDR1 SNHLY, CDR2 FYNNEI. Sequenced input: peripheral blood or thyroid tissue (not recorded which). This receptor was taken from an adult man with Graves' disease, either hyperthyroidism or ophthalmopathy (not recorded which). The V and J genes are TRBV2 and TRBJ1-6, with no clear D. CDR3 bases: TGTGCCAGCAGTGTATTTACAGAGGACAATTCACCCCTCCACTTT. Protein sequence: CASSVFTEDNSPLHF.